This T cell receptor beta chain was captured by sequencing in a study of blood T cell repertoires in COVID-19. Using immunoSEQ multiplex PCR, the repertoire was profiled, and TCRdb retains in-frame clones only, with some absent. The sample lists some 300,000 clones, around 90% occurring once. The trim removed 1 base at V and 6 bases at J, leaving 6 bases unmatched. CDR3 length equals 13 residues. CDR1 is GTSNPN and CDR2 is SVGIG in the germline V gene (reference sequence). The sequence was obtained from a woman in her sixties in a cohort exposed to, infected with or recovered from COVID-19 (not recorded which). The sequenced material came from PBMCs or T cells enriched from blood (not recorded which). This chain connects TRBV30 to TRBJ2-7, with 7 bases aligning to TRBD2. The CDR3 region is CAWSGGRAREQYF. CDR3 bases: TGTGCCTGGAGTGGTGGGAGGGCCCGCGAGCAGTACTTC.